These T cell receptor beta chains were read from a single sample in a study of tumor-infiltrating lymphocytes in primary liver carcinoma. From the multiplex PCR reads, TCRdb called clonotypes with MiXCR, one entry per CDR3 protein. The data hold tens of thousands of distinct CDR3 sequences, with 75% observed a single time. Sequenced sample: tumor-adjacent normal liver tissue. Receptors were obtained from a woman aged 25 to 39 with primary liver carcinoma and hepatitis B virus infection. Each CDR3 is given with its conserved first and last residue. D genes are given only for firm matches. Rows give clone size only sometimes, using once, few, many, or a class for an expanded clone.

d_call	clone_size	v_call	j_call	cdr3_aa	cdr3_nt
-	-	TRBV11-2	TRBJ2-3	CASSCRGGLSTDTRYF	TGTGCCAGCAGTTGCAGGGGGGGCCTAAGCACAGATACGCGCTATTTT
TRBD2	-	TRBV11-3	TRBJ2-3	CASSLDFGAGAGDTDKQYF	TGTGCCAGCAGCTTAGATTTTGGAGCGGGAGCAGGAGACACAGATAAGCAGTATTTT
TRBD2	-	TRBV6-4	TRBJ2-3	CASSEEAGGGNTHYF	TGTGCCAGCAGTGAAGAGGCGGGCGGGGGAAATACGCATTATTTT
-	-	TRBV4-3	TRBJ2-2	CASKPGTGELFF	TGCGCCAGCAAACCTGGTACCGGGGAGCTGTTTTTT
TRBD2	-	TRBV6-5	TRBJ2-1	CTSSPWPYSGGSYNEQFF	TGTACCAGCTCACCCTGGCCCTATAGCGGGGGCTCCTACAATGAGCAGTTCTTC
-	-	TRBV5-6	TRBJ1-5	CASALSGTHQPQHF	TGTGCCAGCGCCTTGAGTGGGACCCATCAGCCCCAGCATTTT
-	-	TRBV4-2	TRBJ2-7	CASSQSTLGPREQYF	TGTGCCAGCAGCCAAAGCACGCTAGGCCCCCGGGAGCAGTACTTC
-	-	TRBV12-3/TRBV12-4	TRBJ2-5	CASSFSTRGTQETQYF	TGTGCCAGCAGTTTTAGTACAAGGGGAACACAAGAGACCCAGTACTTC
-	-	TRBV6-1	TRBJ2-1	CASSERELEMDEQFF	TGTGCCAGCAGTGAGCGTGAACTCGAAATGGATGAGCAATTCTTC
TRBD2	-	TRBV6-6	TRBJ2-4	CASKRTSIRVDIQYF	TGTGCCAGCAAACGGACTAGCATCAGGGTGGACATTCAGTACTTC
TRBD1	many	TRBV29-1	TRBJ2-1	CSAPLVSRGHEQFF	TGCAGCGCTCCTCTAGTCTCGAGGGGGCATGAGCAGTTCTTC
-	-	TRBV13	TRBJ2-1	CASSLTGTVHNGQFF	TGTGCCAGCAGCTTAACCGGGACGGTTCACAATGGGCAGTTCTTC
-	few	TRBV6-1	TRBJ1-2	CTSSTFHQGGYGYTF	TGTACCAGCAGTACCTTCCACCAGGGTGGCTATGGCTACACCTTC
-	-	TRBV6-2/TRBV6-3	TRBJ2-1	CARSWVVNEQFF	TGCGCCAGAAGCTGGGTTGTCAATGAGCAGTTCTTC
-	many	TRBV6-6	TRBJ2-1	CASGTPSDNEQFF	TGTGCCAGCGGGACACCCTCGGACAATGAGCAGTTCTTC
-	-	TRBV19	TRBJ1-1	CASSIGNRDEAFF	TGTGCCAGTAGTATAGGTAACAGGGATGAAGCTTTCTTT
TRBD2	-	TRBV7-2	TRBJ2-1	CASSCRTSGLYLSSYNEQFF	TGTGCCAGCAGCTGTCGGACTAGCGGCCTTTACCTCAGCTCCTACAATGAGCAGTTCTTC
-	-	TRBV5-6	TRBJ1-6	CASSSRGRPNNSPFHF	TGTGCCAGCAGCTCGCGGGGCCGCCCTAATAATTCACCCTTCCACTTT
TRBD1	-	TRBV29-1	TRBJ2-4	CSVHQPDRGDIQYF	TGTAGCGTCCACCAGCCCGACAGGGGGGACATTCAGTACTTC
-	-	TRBV12-3/TRBV12-4	TRBJ2-7	CASGSRASSYEQYF	TGTGCCAGCGGGTCTCGAGCGAGCTCTTACGAGCAGTACTTC
-	-	TRBV10-1	TRBJ2-7	CAISGVSFEQYF	TGCGCCATCAGTGGAGTATCCTTCGAGCAGTACTTC
-	-	TRBV11-2	TRBJ2-1	CVSSLVGGGTYNDRFF	-
TRBD2	-	TRBV10-3	TRBJ2-1	CVISEAGRALNEQFF	TGTGTCATCAGTGAGGCCGGGAGGGCCTTGAATGAGCAGTTCTTC
-	-	TRBV4-3	TRBJ1-2	CASSQEPDYGCTF	TGCGCCAGCAGCCAAGAACCTGACTATGGCTGCACCTTC
-	few	TRBV4-3	TRBJ2-1	CASSQDAGNSYNEQFF	TGCGCTAGCAGCCAGGATGCGGGAAACTCCTACAATGAGCAGTTCTTC
-	-	TRBV12-3/TRBV12-4	TRBJ2-7	CASSPTGSSYKQYF	TGTGCGAGCAGTCCCACAGGGAGCTCCTACAAGCAGTACTTC
TRBD2	few	TRBV6-4	TRBJ2-1	CASSLTGGSGEQFF	TGTGCCAGTAGCCTAACGGGAGGGTCCGGTGAGCAGTTCTTC
-	-	TRBV11-2	TRBJ2-3	CTSSLRGALSTDTHYF	TGTACCAGCAGCTTAAGGGGGGCCCTTAGCACAGACACGCATTATTTT
-	-	TRBV10-3	TRBJ2-5	CAIGIQETQYF	TGTGCCATCGGGATTCAAGAGACCCAGTACTTC
TRBD2	many	TRBV10-2	TRBJ2-3	CASSPGGGTQYF	TGCGCCAGCTCTCCGGGAGGGGGTACGCAGTATTTT
-	-	TRBV4-3	TRBJ2-7	CANSQDRWEGREQYF	TGCGCCAACAGCCAAGATCGATGGGAAGGGCGGGAGCAGTACTTC
-	few	TRBV28	TRBJ1-1	CASSLRVNTEASF	TGTGCCAGCAGCTTAAGAGTGAACACTGAAGCTTCCTTT
-	few	TRBV11-2	TRBJ1-2	CASSPAFYGYTF	TGTGCCAGCAGCCCGGCCTTCTATGGCTACACCTTC
-	many	TRBV4-1	TRBJ1-5	CASSQTPQGRNQPQHF	TGCGCCAGCAGCCAAACCCCACAGGGCCGCAATCAGCCCCAGCATTTT
TRBD2	-	TRBV13	TRBJ2-7	CDSSFRLAGYEQYF	TGTGACAGCAGCTTCCGTCTAGCGGGGTACGAGCAATACTTC
TRBD2	-	TRBV6-5	TRBJ2-7	CASSYFSGSSYEQYF	TGTGCCAGCAGTTACTTTAGCGGGAGCTCCTACGAGCAATACTTC
-	-	TRBV11-2	TRBJ2-5	CASSWDGTQTQYF	TGTGCCAGCAGCTGGGACGGAACCCAGACCCAGTACTTC
-	-	TRBV29-1	TRBJ1-1	CSARQLNTEAFF	TGTAGCGCAAGACAGCTGAACACTGAAGCTTTCTTT
TRBD1	-	TRBV6-5	TRBJ1-1	CASSYGDSGRGTEAFF	TGTGCCAGCAGTTACGGGGACAGCGGAAGAGGCACTGAAGCTTTCTTT
-	-	TRBV11-2	TRBJ2-1	CASSLSITNGQFF	TGTGCCAGCAGCTTATCGATTACAAATGGGCAGTTCTTC
TRBD2	large	TRBV11-2	TRBJ2-7	CASKRGSGAEQYF	TGTGCCAGCAAAAGGGGTAGCGGGGCTGAGCAGTACTTC
TRBD2	-	TRBV2	TRBJ2-1	CASSATGLAGGDELFF	TGTGCCAGCAGTGCTACAGGGCTAGCGGGAGGCGATGAGCTGTTCTTC
TRBD1	many	TRBV6-6	TRBJ2-2	CASSYTQGAGGELFF	TGTGCCAGCAGTTACACGCAGGGGGCTGGCGGGGAGCTGTTTTTT
TRBD2	many	TRBV5-5	TRBJ2-7	CASSLDYAGRAQEQYF	TGTGCCAGCAGCTTGGATTACGCCGGGAGGGCCCAAGAGCAGTACTTC
TRBD2	-	TRBV7-8	TRBJ2-3	CSSSSGAGGPGNTQYF	TGTTCCAGCAGCTCAGGAGCGGGAGGGCCTGGTAATACGCAGTATTTT
-	-	TRBV4-3	TRBJ1-2	CASSHERAGFSGYTF	TGCGCCAGCAGCCATGAGAGGGCAGGGTTCAGCGGCTACACCTTC
TRBD1	many	TRBV28	TRBJ2-2	CASSSGQGHAGELFF	TGTGCCAGCAGTAGCGGACAGGGGCATGCCGGGGAGCTGTTTTTT
TRBD1	-	TRBV5-4	TRBJ2-3	CASTLGQDTYTQYF	TGTGCCAGCACCCTGGGACAGGACACTTATACGCAGTATTTT
-	-	TRBV4-3	TRBJ2-1	CASSQDVDYNEQLF	TGCGCCAGCAGTCAAGATGTAGATTACAATGAGCAGCTCTTC
-	-	TRBV12-3/TRBV12-4	TRBJ1-1	CANSLAGPLSTEAFF	TGTGCCAACAGTTTAGCTGGGCCCTTGAGCACTGAAGCTTTCTTT
-	-	TRBV14	TRBJ2-3	CASSRRYTDTLYF	TGTGCCAGCAGCCGCCGATACACAGATACGCTGTATTTT
TRBD1	-	TRBV29-1	TRBJ2-7	CSVGTSPGGREQYF	TGCAGCGTTGGTACCTCCCCAGGGGGTCGCGAGCAGTACTTC
-	-	TRBV6-2/TRBV6-3	TRBJ2-5	CASSYSRLSETQYF	TGTGCCAGCAGTTACTCGAGATTATCTGAGACCCAGTACTTC
TRBD1	-	TRBV4-1	TRBJ2-5	CASSHGPTGGWETQYF	TGCGCCAGCAGCCACGGTCCCACAGGGGGCTGGGAGACCCAGTACTTC
-	large	TRBV11-3	TRBJ2-1	CASSLDGSNEQFF	TGTGCCAGCAGCTTAGACGGGAGCAATGAGCAGTTCTTC
-	-	TRBV4-1	TRBJ2-6	CASSRGNYGANVLTF	TGCGCCAGCAGCCGAGGCAACTATGGGGCCAATGTCCTGACTTTC
-	once	TRBV6-5	TRBJ1-1	CASSLTKNTGAFF	TGTGCCAGCAGTCTTACAAAGAACACTGGAGCTTTCTTT
-	-	TRBV2	TRBJ1-2	CASSDPISYGYTF	TGTGCCAGCAGTGACCCCATCTCCTATGGCTACACCTTC